This is a list of T cell receptor beta chains from one sample in a study of blood T cell repertoires in COVID-19. Clones were read by immunoSEQ multiplex PCR, and TCRdb kept only the in-frame ones, dropping some. The sample lists 25,000 to 35,000 clones; around 84% were seen once. Sequencing input: peripheral blood. The receptors were gathered from a human donor in a cohort sampled during active COVID-19. The donor label of this sample is uncertain. The CDR3 runs from the conserved cysteine through the conserved F or W.

CASSLGLGPLVHGYTF	TRBJ1-2	TRBV3-1/TRBV3-2
CASSELGADTEAFF	TRBJ1-1	TRBV6-1
CASSFSGGLTEAFF	TRBJ1-1	TRBV19
CASSPRGDLRNEQFF	TRBJ2-1	TRBV5-4
CASSLGYPPDTQYF	TRBJ2-3	TRBV7-6
CASSVDLGRGTGELFF	TRBJ2-2	TRBV9
CASSLDRDTIYEQYF	TRBJ2-7	TRBV18
CAISGLPGYNEQFF	TRBJ2-1	TRBV10-3
CASSFTPNQPQHF	TRBJ1-5	TRBV6-6
CATKGIGDTEAFF	TRBJ1-1	TRBV24-1
CATLTVWNEQFF	TRBJ2-1	TRBV2
CASGTGPYEQYF	TRBJ2-7	TRBV28
CASSSRAPGAAGGYTF	TRBJ1-2	TRBV7-9
CASSSGTSGNTIYF	TRBJ1-3	TRBV28
CATSRDRQGWVNIQYF	TRBJ2-4	TRBV15
CARNGGGTSPNEQFF	TRBJ2-1	TRBV27
CASSSGGTNEKLFF	TRBJ1-4	TRBV5-8
CASSLSTGSPYYEQYF	TRBJ2-7	TRBV27
CASSLGAGTYEQYF	TRBJ2-7	TRBV5-1
CASSRSPAGRDSNTQYF	TRBJ2-3	TRBV4-1
CASSPGSLEQYF	TRBJ2-7	TRBV11-1
CASSHIGELFF	TRBJ2-2	TRBV3-1/TRBV3-2
CASSSRQRELVAEQFF	TRBJ2-1	TRBV5-5
CASNRASGNAYNEQFF	TRBJ2-1	TRBV19
CASRGRGKQPQHF	TRBJ1-5	TRBV28